This T cell receptor beta chain was sequenced during a study of cytomegalovirus exposure and HLA in healthy donors. The PCR ran on 60 Vbeta and 13 Jbeta primers. The data were produced by immunoSEQ multiplex PCR, yet TCRdb's version contains in-frame clones alone and is incomplete. The table shows about 140,000 clones, with 70% occurring only once. CDR1 and CDR2 (germline): MRHNA, SNTAGT. The ends were cut back, 4 bases at V and 3 bases at J, with 9 bases in the middle. The CDR3 contains 13 residues. Material for sequencing was PBMCs. The sequence was collected from a woman aged 30 to 39 in good health and CMV-seronegative. The V call is TRBV6-4, the J call TRBJ1-1, with a possible D match to TRBD1 (6 bases). The CDR3 DNA follows: TGTGCCAGCAGTGCTTCAGGGGACACTGAAGCTTTCTTT. Translation: CASSASGDTEAFF.